The 12 T cell receptor beta chains reported below all come from one sample, sequenced in a study of T cell changes during pregnancy in multiple sclerosis. The method was immunoSEQ multiplex PCR; TCRdb's version includes in-frame clones alone and lacks a portion of them. The sample consists of tens of thousands of clones, 94% of them appearing once. This specimen was CD4+ T cells from peripheral blood mononuclear cells, taken in the first trimester of pregnancy. The source of these receptors is a female donor with multiple sclerosis, enrolled in a pregnancy study.

The rearrangement links TRBV5-8 to TRBJ1-2; 9 nucleotides agree with TRBD1. Trimming took 4 bases from V and 2 from J; bases not matched to a gene: 9. Germline V gene data show CDR1 as SGHTS and CDR2 as YDEGEE. CDR3 length: 16 residues. CDR3 sequence: CASSHGQGWKNYGYTF. The CDR3 region has the DNA TGTGCCAGCAGCCACGGACAGGGGTGGAAAAACTATGGCTACACCTTC.

This chain links TRBV5-1 with TRBJ1-5; D is unresolved. Trimming shortened V by 4 bases and J by 7 bases, and 18 bases separated the two germline ends. The CDR3 extends over 15 amino acids. CDR1 and CDR2 (germline): SGHRS, YFSETQ. The CDR3 DNA sequence: TGCGCCAGCAGCGTTGGAGGGCGAGCCGACCAGCCCCAGCATTTT. Protein sequence: CASSVGGRADQPQHF.

The V call is TRBV5-5, the J call TRBJ2-7; 7 nucleotides align to TRBD1. The CDR3 sequence is 15 residues long. Germline V gene sequence: CDR1 SGHKS, CDR2 YYEKEE (reference sequence). J was trimmed by 2 bases and V by 4 bases; bases with no gene match: 9. The CDR3 region has the DNA TGTGCCAGCAGCCACACAAGGACAGGAGCCTACGAGCAGTACTTC. The encoded protein is CASSHTRTGAYEQYF. Looking up the rest from reference TRBV5-5 and TRBJ2-7 gives the full variable domain: DAGVTQSPTHLIKTRGQQVTLRCSPISGHKSVSWYQQVLGQGPQFIFQYYEKEERGRGNFPDRFSARQFPNYSSELNVNALLLGDSALYLCASSHTRTGAYEQYFGPGTRLTVT.

The genes are TRBV18 and TRBJ2-2; a possible D gene is TRBD1 (6 bases). Germline V gene lookup returns CDR1 KGHSH and CDR2 LQKENI. With 2 bases removed from V and 2 bases from J, the gap between germline ends came to 12 bases. CDR3 length: 16 residues. The CDR3 nucleotides are TGTGCCAGCTCACCAAGGAGACAGGCAAACACCGGGGAGCTGTTTTTT. Its translation is CASSPRRQANTGELFF. Filled out from reference TRBV18 and TRBJ2-2, the complete variable domain reads NAGVMQNPRHLVRRRGQEARLRCSPMKGHSHVYWYRQLPEEGLKFMVYLQKENIIDESGMPKERFSAEFPKEGPSILRIQQVVRGDSAAYFCASSPRRQANTGELFFGEGSRLTVL.

This clone has a single count. This chain uses TRBV6-1 with TRBJ2-7; perhaps TRBD2 as D (6 bases). The CDR3 is made up of 11 amino acids. Between the trimmed V and J ends, which lost 7 bases and 7 bases, there was a span of 11 bases. Germline CDR1 MNHNS, CDR2 SASEGT. The CDR3 loop is CASISAGEQYF. The CDR3 DNA follows: TGTGCCAGCATTTCGGCGGGGGAGCAGTACTTC.

This chain links TRBV10-2 with TRBJ2-7; the match to TRBD1 covers 9 bases. Trimming took 7 bases from V and 2 from J; bases not matched to a gene: 9. Germline CDR1 and CDR2: WSHSY and SAAADI. The CDR3 sequence is 15 residues long. CDR3 protein: CASTDPGTGTYEQYF. In nucleotides, the CDR3 is TGCGCCAGCACCGATCCCGGGACAGGGACCTACGAGCAGTACTTC.

This rearrangement joins TRBV7-2 to TRBJ1-3; TRBD1 agrees at 8 bases. Germline lookup yields CDR1 SGHTA and CDR2 FQGNSA. V was clipped by 1 base and J by 4 bases; unmatched bases: 9. This CDR3 is 17 amino acids long. For the CDR3, the DNA is TGTGCCAGCAGCTTAGTCTCCACAGGGGGGACGGGAAACACCATATATTTT. Amino acids: CASSLVSTGGTGNTIYF. Based on the CDR3 plus reference TRBV7-2 and TRBJ1-3, the full variable domain is GAGVSQSPSNKVTEKGKDVELRCDPISGHTALYWYRQSLGQGLEFLIYFQGNSAPDKSGLPSDRFSAERTGGSVSTLTIQRTQQEDSAVYLCASSLVSTGGTGNTIYFGEGSWLTVV.

This clone came up a few times. This chain connects TRBV5-4 to TRBJ1-6; D may be TRBD1 (5 bases). CDR1 and CDR2 from the germline V gene are SGHNT and YYREEE (reference sequence). Trimming removed 2 bases from V and 2 bases from J, with 8 bases in between. This CDR3 region has 15 residues. The chain's CDR3 is CASSFQGAYNSPLHF. The CDR3, as DNA: TGTGCCAGCAGCTTCCAGGGCGCCTATAATTCACCCCTCCACTTT.

The rearrangement uses TRBV27 and TRBJ1-2, with no clear D. The germline V and J ends were trimmed by 4 bases and 0 bases, with 12 bases remaining between them. The CDR3 spans 15 residues. Germline CDR1 is MNHEY and CDR2 is SMNVEV (reference sequence). This CDR3 reads CASSSHILANYGYTF. CDR3 sequence (DNA): TGTGCCAGCAGTTCCCACATACTAGCTAACTATGGCTACACCTTC.

This chain joins TRBV7-6 and TRBJ2-3; tentative D call: TRBD2 (6 bases). V shed 1 base and J shed 3 bases, with 14 bases lying between them. Germline values: CDR1 SGHVS, CDR2 FNYEAQ. This CDR3 contains 16 residues. The CDR3 region is CASSLVGGSGTDTQYF. In DNA, the CDR3 is TGTGCCAGCAGCTTAGTGGGGGGTTCCGGGACAGATACGCAGTATTTT.

This rearrangement joins TRBV14 to TRBJ1-5; D is possibly TRBD1 (6 bases). The ends were cut back, 4 bases at V and 0 bases at J, with 25 bases in the middle. The CDR3 contains 20 residues. The V gene's germline CDR1 is SGHDN and CDR2 FVKESK. CDR3 sequence reads: CASSRPPGADRQGSNQPQHF. Written as DNA, the CDR3 is TGTGCCAGCAGCCGACCCCCAGGGGCGGACCGTCAAGGTAGCAATCAGCCCCAGCATTTT.

This chain links TRBV4-1 with TRBJ1-6; unclear D gene. With 4 bases removed from V and 9 bases from J, the gap between germline ends came to 16 bases. CDR1 MGHRA and CDR2 YSYEKL come from the germline V gene. CDR3 length equals 15 residues. CDR3 protein: CASSPLDSTSSPLHF. The DNA of the CDR3 is TGCGCCAGCAGCCCCTTAGACTCGACCAGTTCACCCCTCCACTTT.